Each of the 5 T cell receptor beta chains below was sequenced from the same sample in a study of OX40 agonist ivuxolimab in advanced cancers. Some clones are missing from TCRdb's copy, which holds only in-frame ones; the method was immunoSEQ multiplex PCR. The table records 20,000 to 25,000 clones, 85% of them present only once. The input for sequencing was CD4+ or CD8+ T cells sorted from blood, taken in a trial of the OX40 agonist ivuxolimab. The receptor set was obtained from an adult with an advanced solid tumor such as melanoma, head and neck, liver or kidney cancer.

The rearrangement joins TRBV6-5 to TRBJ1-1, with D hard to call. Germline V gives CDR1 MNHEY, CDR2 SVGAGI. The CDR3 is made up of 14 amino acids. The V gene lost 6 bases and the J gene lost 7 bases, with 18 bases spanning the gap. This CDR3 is CASRLTLVWGEAFF. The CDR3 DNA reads TGTGCCAGCAGATTGACCCTGGTTTGGGGTGAAGCTTTCTTT.

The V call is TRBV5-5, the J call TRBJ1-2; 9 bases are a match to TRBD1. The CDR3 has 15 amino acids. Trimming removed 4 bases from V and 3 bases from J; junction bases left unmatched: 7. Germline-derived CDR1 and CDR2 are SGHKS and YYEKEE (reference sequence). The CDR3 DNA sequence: TGTGCCAGCAGCGGATCGGACAGGGGTGACTATGGCTACACCTTC. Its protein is CASSGSDRGDYGYTF. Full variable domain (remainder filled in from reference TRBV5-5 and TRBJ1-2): DAGVTQSPTHLIKTRGQQVTLRCSPISGHKSVSWYQQVLGQGPQFIFQYYEKEERGRGNFPDRFSARQFPNYSSELNVNALLLGDSALYLCASSGSDRGDYGYTFGSGTRLTVV.

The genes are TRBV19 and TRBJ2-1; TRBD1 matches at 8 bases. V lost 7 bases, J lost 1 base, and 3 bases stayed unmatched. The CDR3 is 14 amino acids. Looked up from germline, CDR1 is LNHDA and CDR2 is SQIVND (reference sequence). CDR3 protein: CASTDRGSYNEQFF. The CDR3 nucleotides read TGTGCCAGTACCGACAGGGGATCCTACAATGAGCAGTTCTTC.

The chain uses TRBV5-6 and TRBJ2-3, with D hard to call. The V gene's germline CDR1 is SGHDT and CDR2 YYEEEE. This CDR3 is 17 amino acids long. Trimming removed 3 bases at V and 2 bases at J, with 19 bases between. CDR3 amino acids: CASSSHPGLAPTDTQYF. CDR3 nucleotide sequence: TGTGCCAGCAGCTCCCACCCTGGGTTAGCCCCCACAGATACGCAGTATTTT.

The CDR3 is CASSLGAGGGYTF. For the CDR3, the DNA is TGTGCCAGCAGCTTAGGAGCGGGGGGCGGCTACACCTTC. The chain combines TRBV7-9 with TRBJ1-2, with D perhaps TRBD1 (6 bases). V lost 1 base and J lost 8, with 11 bases in between. The CDR3 runs to 13 residues. From germline, CDR1 is SEHNR and CDR2 FQNEAQ (reference sequence).